This T cell receptor (beta chain) came from a study of T cell changes during pregnancy in multiple sclerosis. The method was immunoSEQ multiplex PCR; TCRdb's version includes in-frame clones alone and lacks a portion of them. The sample lists 91,000 or so clones; approximately 93% were seen once. The germline gives CDR1 MNHEY, CDR2 SVGAGI. The CDR3 covers 15 residues. The germline V and J ends were trimmed by 0 bases and 4 bases, with 12 bases remaining between them. V is TRBV6-5 and J is TRBJ1-2, with a weak D call TRBD1 (6 bases). This specimen was peripheral blood, taken after pregnancy. The origin of this receptor is a female donor with multiple sclerosis, enrolled in a pregnancy study. The CDR3 DNA sequence: TGTGCCAGCAGTTACTCGACGGCAGGGGCCTATGGCTACACCTTC. It translates to CASSYSTAGAYGYTF.